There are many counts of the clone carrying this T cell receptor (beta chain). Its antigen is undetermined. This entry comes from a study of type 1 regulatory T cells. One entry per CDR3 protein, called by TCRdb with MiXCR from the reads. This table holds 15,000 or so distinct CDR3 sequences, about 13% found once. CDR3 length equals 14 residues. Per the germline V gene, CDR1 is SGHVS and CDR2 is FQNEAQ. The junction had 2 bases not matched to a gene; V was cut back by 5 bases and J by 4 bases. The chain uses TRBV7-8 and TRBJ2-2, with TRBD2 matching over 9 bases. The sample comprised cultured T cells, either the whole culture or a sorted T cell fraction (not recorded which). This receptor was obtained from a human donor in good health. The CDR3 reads CASSGLAFTGELFF. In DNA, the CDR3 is TGTGCCAGCAGCGGACTAGCGTTCACCGGGGAGCTGTTTTTT. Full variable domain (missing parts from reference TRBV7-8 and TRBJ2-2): GAGVSQSPRYKVAKRGQDVALRCDPISGHVSLFWYQQALGQGPEFLTYFQNEAQLDKSGLPSDRFFAERPEGSVSTLKIQRTQQEDSAVYLCASSGLAFTGELFFGEGSRLTVL.